This T cell receptor beta chain was recovered during a study of OX40 agonist ivuxolimab in advanced cancers. The overall study: Cancers in dose escalation were hepatocellular, melanoma, renal cell and head and neck. Age averaged 60 years (range about 20 to 80), and around 78% were male.

Sequenced by immunoSEQ multiplex PCR; TCRdb stores in-frame clones only, minus some. The sample has around 100,000 clones; less than 95% are singletons. The CDR3 is 20 residues long. V was clipped by 1 base and J by 6 bases; unmatched bases: 17. Germline V gene sequence: CDR1 KGHSH, CDR2 LQKENI. The material was CD4+ or CD8+ T cells sorted from blood, obtained in a trial of the OX40 agonist ivuxolimab. The sequence came from an adult with an advanced solid tumor such as melanoma, head and neck, liver or kidney cancer. The chain has TRBV18 and TRBJ2-2; 10 nucleotides match TRBD2. CDR3 sequence reads: CASSPREKGLAVRGPGELFF. The CDR3, as DNA: TGTGCCAGCTCACCACGGGAGAAAGGACTAGCGGTTCGTGGGCCCGGGGAGCTGTTTTTT. The full variable domain, with the rest looked up from reference TRBV18 and TRBJ2-2, is NAGVMQNPRHLVRRRGQEARLRCSPMKGHSHVYWYRQLPEEGLKFMVYLQKENIIDESGMPKERFSAEFPKEGPSILRIQQVVRGDSAAYFCASSPREKGLAVRGPGELFFGEGSRLTVL.